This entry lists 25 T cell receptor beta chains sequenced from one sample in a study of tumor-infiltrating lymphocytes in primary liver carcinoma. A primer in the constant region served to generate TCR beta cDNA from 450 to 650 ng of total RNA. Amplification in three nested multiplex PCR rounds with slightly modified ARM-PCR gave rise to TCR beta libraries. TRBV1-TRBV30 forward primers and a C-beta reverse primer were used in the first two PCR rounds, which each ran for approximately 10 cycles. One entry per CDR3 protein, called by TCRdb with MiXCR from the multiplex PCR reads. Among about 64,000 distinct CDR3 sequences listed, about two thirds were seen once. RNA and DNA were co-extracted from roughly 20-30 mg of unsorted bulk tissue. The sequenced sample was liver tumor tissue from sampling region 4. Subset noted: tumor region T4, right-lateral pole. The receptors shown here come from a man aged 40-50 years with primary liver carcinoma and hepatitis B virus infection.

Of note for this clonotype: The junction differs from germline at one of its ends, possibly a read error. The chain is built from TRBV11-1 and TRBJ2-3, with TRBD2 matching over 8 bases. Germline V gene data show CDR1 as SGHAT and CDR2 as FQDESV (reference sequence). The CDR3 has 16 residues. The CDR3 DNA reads TGTGCCAGCAGCCTCAGGACTAGCACACAAACAGGTACGCAGTACTTT. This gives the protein CASSLRTSTQTGTQYF.

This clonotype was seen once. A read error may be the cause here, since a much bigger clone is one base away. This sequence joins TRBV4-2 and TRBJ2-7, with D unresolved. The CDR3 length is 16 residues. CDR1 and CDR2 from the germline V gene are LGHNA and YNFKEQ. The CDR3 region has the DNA TGTGCCAGCAACCAAGATATCCTCAAGGCCCTTTACGAGCAGTACTTC. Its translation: CASNQDILKALYEQYF.

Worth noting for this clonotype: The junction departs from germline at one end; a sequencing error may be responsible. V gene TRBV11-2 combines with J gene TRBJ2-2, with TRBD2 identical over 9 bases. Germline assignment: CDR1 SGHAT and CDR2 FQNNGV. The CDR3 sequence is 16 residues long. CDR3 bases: TGTGCGAGCAGCTCACAGTCTAGCGGGATCACCGGGGAGCTGTTTTTT. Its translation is CASSSQSSGITGELFF.

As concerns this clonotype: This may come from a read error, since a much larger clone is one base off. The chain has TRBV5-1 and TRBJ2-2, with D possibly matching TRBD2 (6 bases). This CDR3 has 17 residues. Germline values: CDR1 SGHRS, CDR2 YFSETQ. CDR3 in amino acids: CASSPSLGHGNTGGLFF. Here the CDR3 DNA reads TGCGCCAGCAGCCCTAGCCTAGGGCATGGTAACACCGGGGGGCTGTTTTTT.

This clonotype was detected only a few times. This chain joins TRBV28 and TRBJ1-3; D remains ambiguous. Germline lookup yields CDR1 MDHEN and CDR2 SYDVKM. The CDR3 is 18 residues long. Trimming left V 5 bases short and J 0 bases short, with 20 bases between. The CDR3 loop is CASSSNPGATNSGNTIYF. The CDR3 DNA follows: TGTGCCAGCAGTAGCAACCCAGGCGCCACGAACTCTGGAAACACCATATATTTT.

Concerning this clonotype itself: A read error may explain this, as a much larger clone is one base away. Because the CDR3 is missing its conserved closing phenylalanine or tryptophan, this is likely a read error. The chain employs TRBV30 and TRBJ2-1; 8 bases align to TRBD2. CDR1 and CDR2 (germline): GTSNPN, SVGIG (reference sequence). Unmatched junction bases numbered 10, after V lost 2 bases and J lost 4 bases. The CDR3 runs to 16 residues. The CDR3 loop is CAWSSMTSENYNEQFS. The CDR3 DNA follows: TGTGCCTGGAGTTCCATGACTAGCGAGAATTACAATGAGCAGTTCTCC.

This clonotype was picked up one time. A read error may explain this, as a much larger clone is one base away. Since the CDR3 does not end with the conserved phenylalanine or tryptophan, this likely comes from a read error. The CDR3 DNA follows: TGTGCCAGCAGCGAGCTAGCGGGAGCCCCCCCAGCCGGGGAGCTGTTTCTT. It specifies CASSELAGAPPAGELFL. This sequence joins TRBV9 and TRBJ2-2; 10 nucleotides match TRBD2. The trim removed 3 bases at V and 6 bases at J, leaving 11 bases unmatched. CDR3 size: 17 residues. CDR1 and CDR2 from the germline V gene are SGDLS and YYNGEE.

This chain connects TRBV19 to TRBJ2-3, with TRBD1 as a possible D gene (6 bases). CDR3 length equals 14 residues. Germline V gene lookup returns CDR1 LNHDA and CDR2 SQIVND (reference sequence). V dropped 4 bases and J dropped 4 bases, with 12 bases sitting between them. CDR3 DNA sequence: TGTGCCAGTAGTAAGGCCAGGGGCTCAGATACGCAGTATTTT. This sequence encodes CASSKARGSDTQYF.

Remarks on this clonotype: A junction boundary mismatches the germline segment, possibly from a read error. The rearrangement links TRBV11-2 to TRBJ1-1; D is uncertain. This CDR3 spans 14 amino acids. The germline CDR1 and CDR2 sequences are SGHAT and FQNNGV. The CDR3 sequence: CASSLNAGRTEALF. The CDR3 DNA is TGTGCGAGCAGCTTAAACGCCGGGAGGACTGAAGCCCTCTTT.

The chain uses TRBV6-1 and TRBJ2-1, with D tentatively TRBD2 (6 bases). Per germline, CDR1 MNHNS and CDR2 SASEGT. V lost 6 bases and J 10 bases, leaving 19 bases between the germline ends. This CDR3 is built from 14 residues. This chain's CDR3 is CASRAEGRRKEQFF. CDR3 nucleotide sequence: TGTGCCAGCAGGGCGGAGGGCCGTAGGAAAGAGCAGTTCTTC.

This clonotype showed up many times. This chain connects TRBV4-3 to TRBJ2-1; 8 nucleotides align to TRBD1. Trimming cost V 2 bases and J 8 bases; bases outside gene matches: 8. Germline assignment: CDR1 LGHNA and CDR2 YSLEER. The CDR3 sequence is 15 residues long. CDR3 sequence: CASSQFQGASDEQFF. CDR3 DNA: TGCGCCAGCAGCCAATTTCAGGGGGCTAGCGATGAGCAGTTCTTC.

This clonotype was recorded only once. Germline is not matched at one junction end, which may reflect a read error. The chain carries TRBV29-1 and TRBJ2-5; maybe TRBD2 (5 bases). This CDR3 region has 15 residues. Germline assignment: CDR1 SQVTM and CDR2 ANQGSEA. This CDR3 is CSVESATGRSEAQYF. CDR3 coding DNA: TGCAGTGTTGAATCCGCGACGGGTAGATCGGAGGCCCAGTACTTC.

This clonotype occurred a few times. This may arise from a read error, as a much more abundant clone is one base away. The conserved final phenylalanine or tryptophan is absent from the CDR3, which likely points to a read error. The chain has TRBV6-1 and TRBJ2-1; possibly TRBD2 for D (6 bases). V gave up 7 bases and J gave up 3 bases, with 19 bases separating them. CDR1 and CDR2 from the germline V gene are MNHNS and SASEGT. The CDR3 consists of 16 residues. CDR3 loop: CASTPYLSGGYNEQFS. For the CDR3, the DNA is TGTGCCAGCACCCCTTATCTTAGCGGAGGCTACAATGAGCAGTTCTCC.

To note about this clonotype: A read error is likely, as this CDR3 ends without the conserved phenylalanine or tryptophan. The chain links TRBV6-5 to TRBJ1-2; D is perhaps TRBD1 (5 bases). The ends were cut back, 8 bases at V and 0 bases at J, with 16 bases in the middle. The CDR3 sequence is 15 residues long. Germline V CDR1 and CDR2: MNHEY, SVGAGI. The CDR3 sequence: CASSSRGGPNYGYTL. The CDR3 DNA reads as TGTGCCAGCTCGAGTCGGGGGGGACCTAACTATGGCTACACCTTA.

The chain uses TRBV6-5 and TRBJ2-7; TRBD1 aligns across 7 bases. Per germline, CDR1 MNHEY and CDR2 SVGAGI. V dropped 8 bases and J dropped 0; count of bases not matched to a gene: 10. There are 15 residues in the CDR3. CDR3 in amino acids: CASGPQGDSSYEQYF. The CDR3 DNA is TGTGCCAGCGGTCCCCAGGGGGATAGCTCCTACGAGCAGTACTTC.

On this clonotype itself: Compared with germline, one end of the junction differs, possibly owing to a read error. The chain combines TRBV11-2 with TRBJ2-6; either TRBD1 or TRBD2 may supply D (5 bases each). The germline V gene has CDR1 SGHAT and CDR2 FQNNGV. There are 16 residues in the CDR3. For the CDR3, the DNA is TGTACCAGCAGCATAGACCTCGGGGCAGGGGCCAACGTCCTGACTTTC. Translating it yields CTSSIDLGAGANVLTF.

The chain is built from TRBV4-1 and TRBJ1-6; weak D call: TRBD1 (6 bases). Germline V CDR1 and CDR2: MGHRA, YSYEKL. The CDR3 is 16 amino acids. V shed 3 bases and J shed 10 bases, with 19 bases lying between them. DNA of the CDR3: TGCGCCAGCAGCCACCACCTACAGGGTGTGGACTCACCCCTCCACTTT. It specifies CASSHHLQGVDSPLHF.

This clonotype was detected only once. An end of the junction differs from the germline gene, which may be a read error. CDR3 in amino acids: CARSSHPGPQNSPLHF. DNA for the CDR3: TGTGCCAGGAGCTCGCACCCCGGACCGCAGAATTCACCTCTCCACTTT. The chain is built from TRBV5-4 and TRBJ1-6, with D unclear. Per germline, CDR1 SGHNT and CDR2 YYREEE (reference sequence). The CDR3 loop spans 16 amino acids. Full variable domain (missing parts from reference TRBV5-4 and TRBJ1-6): ETGVTQSPTHLIKTRGQQVTLRCSSQSGHNTVSWYQQALGQGPQFIFQYYREEENGRGNFPPRFSGLQFPNYSSELNVNALELDDSALYLCARSSHPGPQNSPLHFGNGTRLTVT.

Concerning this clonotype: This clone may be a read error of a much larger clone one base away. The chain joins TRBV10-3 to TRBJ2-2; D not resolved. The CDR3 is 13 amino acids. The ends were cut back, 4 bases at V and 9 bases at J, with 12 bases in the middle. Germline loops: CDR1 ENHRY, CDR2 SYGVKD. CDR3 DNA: TGTGCCATCAGTGGGTCTGCTTCCCGGGAGCTGTTTTTT. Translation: CAISGSASRELFF.

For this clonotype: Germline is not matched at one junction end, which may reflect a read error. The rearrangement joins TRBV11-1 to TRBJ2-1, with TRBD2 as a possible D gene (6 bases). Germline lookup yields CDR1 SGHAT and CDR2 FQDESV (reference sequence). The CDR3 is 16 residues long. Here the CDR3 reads CTSSLGLGLPTHEQSF. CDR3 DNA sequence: TGTACCAGCAGCTTAGGCCTGGGACTTCCTACGCATGAGCAGTCCTTC.

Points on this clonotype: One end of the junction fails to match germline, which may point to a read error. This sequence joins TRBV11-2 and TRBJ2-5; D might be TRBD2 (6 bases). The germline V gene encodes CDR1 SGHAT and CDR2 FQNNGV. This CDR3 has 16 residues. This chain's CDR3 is CANSQTLGGGEEIQYF. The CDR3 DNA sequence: TGTGCCAACAGCCAAACTCTTGGCGGAGGGGAAGAGATCCAGTACTTC.

Written as DNA, the CDR3 is TGTGCCAGCAGTTTTGGGACTAACGGGATCGATGTCCTGACTTTC. Translated: CASSFGTNGIDVLTF. The rearrangement links TRBV6-1 to TRBJ2-6; 7 bases are shared with TRBD2. The CDR3 has 15 amino acids. Germline CDR1 reads MNHNS; CDR2 reads SASEGT. Trimming took 5 bases from V and 13 from J; bases not matched to a gene: 14.

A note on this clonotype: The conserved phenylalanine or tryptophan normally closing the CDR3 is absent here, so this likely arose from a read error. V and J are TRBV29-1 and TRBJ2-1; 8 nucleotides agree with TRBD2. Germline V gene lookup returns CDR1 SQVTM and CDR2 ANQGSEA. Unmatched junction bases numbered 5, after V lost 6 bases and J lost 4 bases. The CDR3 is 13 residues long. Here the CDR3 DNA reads TGCAGCGTCCCCGGGACTAGATACAATGAGCAGTTCATC. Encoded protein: CSVPGTRYNEQFI.

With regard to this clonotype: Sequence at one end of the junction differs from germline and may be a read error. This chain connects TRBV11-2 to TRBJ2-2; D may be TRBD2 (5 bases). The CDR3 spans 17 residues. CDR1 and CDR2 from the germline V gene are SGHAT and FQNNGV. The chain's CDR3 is CVSSLALGRANTGELFF. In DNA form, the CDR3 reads TGTGTCAGCAGCTTAGCATTAGGAAGGGCAAACACCGGGGAGCTGTTTTTC.

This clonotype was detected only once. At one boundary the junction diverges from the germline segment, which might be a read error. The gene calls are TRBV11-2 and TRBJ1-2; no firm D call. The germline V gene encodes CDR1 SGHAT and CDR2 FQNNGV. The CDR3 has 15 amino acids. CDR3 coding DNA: TGTGCCAGCAGCAACCAAGTGGCCTCTAACAATGGCTACACCTTC. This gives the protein CASSNQVASNNGYTF. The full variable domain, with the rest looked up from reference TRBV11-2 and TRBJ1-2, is EAGVAQSPRYKIIEKRQSVAFWCNPISGHATLYWYQQILGQGPKLLIQFQNNGVVDDSQLPKDRFSAERLKGVDSTLKIQPAKLEDSAVYLCASSNQVASNNGYTFGSGTRLTVV.